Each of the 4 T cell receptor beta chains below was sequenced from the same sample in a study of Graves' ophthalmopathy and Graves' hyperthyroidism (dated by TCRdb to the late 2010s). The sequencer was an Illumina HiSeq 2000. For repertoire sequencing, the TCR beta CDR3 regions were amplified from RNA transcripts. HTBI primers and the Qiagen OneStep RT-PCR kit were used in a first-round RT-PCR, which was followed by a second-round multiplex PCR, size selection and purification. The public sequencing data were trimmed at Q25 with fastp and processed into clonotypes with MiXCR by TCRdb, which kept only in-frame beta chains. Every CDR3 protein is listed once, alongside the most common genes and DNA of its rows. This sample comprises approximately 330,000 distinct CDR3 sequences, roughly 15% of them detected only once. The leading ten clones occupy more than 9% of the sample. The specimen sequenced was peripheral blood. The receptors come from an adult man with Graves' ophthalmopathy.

For the CDR3, the DNA is TGTGCCACCGAGGTGGGGAGAGAAGCTTTCTTT. Translating gives CATEVGREAFF. The chain employs TRBV11-3 and TRBJ1-1, with D unclear. The CDR3 runs to 11 residues. Trimming cost V 10 bases and J 8 bases, with 14 bases left between them. Per germline, CDR1 SGHNT and CDR2 YENEEA.

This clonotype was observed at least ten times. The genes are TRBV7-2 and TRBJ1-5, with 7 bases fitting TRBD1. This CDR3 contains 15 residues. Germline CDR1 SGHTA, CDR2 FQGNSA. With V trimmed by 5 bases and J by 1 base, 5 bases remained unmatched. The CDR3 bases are TGTGCCAGCAGCCAGACAGGGCTCAGCAATCAGCCCCAGCATTTT. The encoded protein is CASSQTGLSNQPQHF.

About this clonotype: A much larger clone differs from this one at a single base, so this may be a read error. CDR3 amino acids: CVSSQRTSSETQYF. For the CDR3, the DNA is TGTGTCAGCAGCCAAAGGACTAGCTCAGAGACCCAGTACTTC. The rearrangement links TRBV4-2 to TRBJ2-5; TRBD2 aligns across 8 bases. The CDR3 is 14 amino acids. Germline V lookup: CDR1 LGHNA, CDR2 YNFKEQ.

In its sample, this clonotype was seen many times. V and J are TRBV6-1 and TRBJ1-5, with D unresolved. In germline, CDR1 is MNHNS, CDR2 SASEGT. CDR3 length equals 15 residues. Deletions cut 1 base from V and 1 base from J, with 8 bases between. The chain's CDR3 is CASSEVLGSNQPQHF. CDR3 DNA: TGTGCCAGCAGTGAAGTCTTGGGAAGCAATCAGCCCCAGCATTTT.